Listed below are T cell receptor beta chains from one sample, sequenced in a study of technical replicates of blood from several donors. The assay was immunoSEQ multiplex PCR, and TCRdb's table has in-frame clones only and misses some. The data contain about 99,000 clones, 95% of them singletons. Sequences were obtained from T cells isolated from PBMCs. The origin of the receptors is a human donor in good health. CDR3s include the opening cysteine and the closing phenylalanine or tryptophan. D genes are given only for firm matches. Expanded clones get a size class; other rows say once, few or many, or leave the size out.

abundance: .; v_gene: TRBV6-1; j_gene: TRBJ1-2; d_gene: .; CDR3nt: TGTGCCAGCAGTGAAGGGGGAGGGATCCGTGGCTACACCTTC; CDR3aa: CASSEGGGIRGYTF
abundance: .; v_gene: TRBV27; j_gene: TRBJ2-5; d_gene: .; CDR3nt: TGTGCCAGCAGTTTAGTGGGCCAGGGAGGGACCCAGTACTTC; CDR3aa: CASSLVGQGGTQYF
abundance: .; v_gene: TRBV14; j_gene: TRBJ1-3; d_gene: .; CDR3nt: TGTGCCAGCAGCCATCCCGGACTTGTACAGGGCACCTCTGGAAACACCATATATTTT; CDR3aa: CASSHPGLVQGTSGNTIYF
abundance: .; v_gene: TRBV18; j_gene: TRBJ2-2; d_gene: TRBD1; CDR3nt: TGTGCCAGCTCACGCAGGACAGGGCTCACCGGGGAGCTGTTTTTT; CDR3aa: CASSRRTGLTGELFF
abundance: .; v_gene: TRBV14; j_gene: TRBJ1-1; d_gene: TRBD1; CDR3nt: TGTGCCAGCAGCCCCTCGTTTCGACAGGGACGCACTGAAGCTTTCTTT; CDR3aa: CASSPSFRQGRTEAFF
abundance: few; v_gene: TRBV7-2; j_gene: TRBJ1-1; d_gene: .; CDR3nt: TGTGCCAGCAGCCGAACAGGTGAAGCTTTCTTT; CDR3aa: CASSRTGEAFF
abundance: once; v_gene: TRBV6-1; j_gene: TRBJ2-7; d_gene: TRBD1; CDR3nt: TGTGCCAGCAGTACAGGGGGCGCCGACTCCTACGAGCAGTACTTC; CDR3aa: CASSTGGADSYEQYF
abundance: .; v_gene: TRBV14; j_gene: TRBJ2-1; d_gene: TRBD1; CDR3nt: TGTGCCAGCAGCCAAGCCGGGACAGGGCTCTCAGTAGGGCAGTTCTTC; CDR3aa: CASSQAGTGLSVGQFF
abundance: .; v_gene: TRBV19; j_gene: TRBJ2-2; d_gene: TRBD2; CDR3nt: TGTGCCAGTAGTGGAGGGAGGGTGGACACCGGGGAGCTGTTTTTT; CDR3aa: CASSGGRVDTGELFF
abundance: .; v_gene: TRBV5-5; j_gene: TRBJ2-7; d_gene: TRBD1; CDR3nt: TGTGCCAGCATACCAACGACAGGGAGAATGGGCGAGCAGTACTTC; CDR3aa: CASIPTTGRMGEQYF
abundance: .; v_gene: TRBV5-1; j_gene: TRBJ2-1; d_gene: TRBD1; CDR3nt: TGCGCCAGCAGCTTGAAGTGGGACAGGGGTCTCCGTTACATATACAATGAGCAGTTCTTC; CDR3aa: CASSLKWDRGLRYIYNEQFF
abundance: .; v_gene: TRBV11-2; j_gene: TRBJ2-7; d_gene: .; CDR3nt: TGTGCCAGCAGCTCTCTAGGGGCTTCCTACGAGCAGTACTTC; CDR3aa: CASSSLGASYEQYF
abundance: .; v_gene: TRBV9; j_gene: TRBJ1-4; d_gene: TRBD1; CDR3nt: TGTGCCAGCAGCGCTGACAGGGCAACTAATGAAAAACTGTTTTTT; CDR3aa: CASSADRATNEKLFF
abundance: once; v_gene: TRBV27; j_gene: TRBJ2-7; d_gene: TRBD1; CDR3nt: TGTGCCACCGCCCGGGACAGGGGCTACGAGCAGTACTTC; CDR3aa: CATARDRGYEQYF
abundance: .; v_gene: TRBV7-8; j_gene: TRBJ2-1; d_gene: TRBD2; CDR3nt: TGTGCCAGCAGCTGGGCGGGGGGATCCTACAATGAGCAGTTCTTC; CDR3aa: CASSWAGGSYNEQFF
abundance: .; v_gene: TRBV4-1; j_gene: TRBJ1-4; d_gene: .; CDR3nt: TGCGCCAGCAGTCCCACTCCTTCGGACACCCGGAATGACCGACTGTTTTTT; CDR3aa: CASSPTPSDTRNDRLFF